This entry describes one T cell receptor beta chain. The CDR3 extends over 10 amino acids. V was pared by 6 bases and J by 3 bases, with 5 bases between. Germline V CDR1 and CDR2: SQVTM, ANQGSEA. Repertoires were generated with immunoSEQ multiplex PCR, while TCRdb's copy carries only in-frame clones and drops some. This table holds fewer than 200,000 clones. This sample was included in a study of control samples from healthy donors and cancer patients. The chain combines TRBV29-1 with TRBJ1-1; D gene unclear. The sequenced sample consisted of blood. The TCR comes from a woman younger than 45 in good health. This chain's CDR3 is CSVRHTEAFF. DNA for the CDR3: TGCAGCGTCCGACACACTGAAGCTTTCTTT.